A selection of T cell receptor beta chains follows, all from one sample in a study of metastatic and nonmetastatic thyroid tumors. TCRdb re-clonotyped the PCR reads via MiXCR. The sample has 20,000 to 30,000 clones; under 25% are singletons. The sequencing input was blood. All receptors derive from a male donor with papillary thyroid cancer or a benign thyroid nodule (not recorded which). Some clones in this sample may be carry-over from other donors' samples. Each CDR3 is given with its conserved first and last residue. D genes are given only for firm matches. A clone size is listed for some rows: how often the clone was seen (once, few, many), or a class if it is expanded.

j_call | v_call | d_call | clone_size | cdr3_aa | cdr3_nt
TRBJ2-7 | TRBV11-2 | TRBD2 | many | CASSPSTSGSSYEQYF | TGTGCCAGCAGCCCTTCCACTAGCGGGAGTTCCTACGAGCAGTACTTC
TRBJ1-1 | TRBV7-9 | NA | many | CASTLGSTGEAFF | TGTGCCAGCACCCTGGGGTCCACAGGGGAAGCTTTCTTT
TRBJ2-2 | TRBV30 | NA | many | CASTRDGGTGELFF | TGTGCCTCCACCCGGGACGGAGGGACCGGGGAGCTGTTTTTT
TRBJ1-6 | TRBV28 | TRBD1 | medium-sized | CASSSTGENSPLHF | TGTGCCAGCAGTTCGACAGGGGAAAATTCACCCCTCCACTTT
TRBJ2-3 | TRBV19 | NA | many | CASSILGSSEKDTQYF | TGTGCCAGTAGTATACTTGGTAGCTCGGAGAAAGATACGCAGTATTTT
TRBJ2-7 | TRBV4-2 | TRBD1 | NA | CASSRGQGDYEQYF | TGTGCCAGCAGTCGCGGACAGGGAGACTACGAGCAGTACTTC
TRBJ1-1 | TRBV20-1 | NA | NA | CSAATWNTEAFF | TGCAGCGCCGCGACATGGAACACTGAAGCTTTCTTT
TRBJ2-2 | TRBV9 | NA | many | CASSVYGVTGELFF | TGTGCCAGCAGTGTCTACGGGGTCACCGGGGAGCTGTTTTTT
TRBJ1-2 | TRBV20-1 | NA | NA | CSAVRNRNYGYTF | TGCAGTGCAGTCAGGAACAGGAACTATGGCTACACCTTC
TRBJ2-7 | TRBV20-1 | TRBD2 | once | CSGSELAIYEQYF | TGCAGTGGGAGCGAACTAGCGATCTACGAGCAGTACTTC
TRBJ2-7 | TRBV7-2 | NA | many | CASSLDSRSLVWQYF | TGTGCCAGCAGCTTAGACTCCCGGAGTCTCGTCTGGCAGTACTTC
TRBJ2-2 | TRBV18 | NA | NA | CASSRGASDTGELFF | TGTGCCAGCTCACGGGGGGCATCCGACACCGGGGAGCTGTTTTTT
TRBJ2-3 | TRBV9 | NA | many | CASSPFSIGDTQYF | TGTGCCAGCAGTCCTTTTTCCATAGGGGATACGCAGTATTTT
TRBJ1-5 | TRBV6-1 | NA | NA | CASMRASNQPQHF | TGTGCCAGCATGCGTGCAAGCAATCAGCCCCAGCATTTT
TRBJ2-6 | TRBV5-4 | NA | NA | CASATGNSGANVLTF | TGTGCCAGCGCCACAGGAAACTCTGGGGCCAACGTCCTGACTTTC
TRBJ2-7 | TRBV28 | NA | medium-sized | CASSFPGTYEQYF | TGTGCCAGCAGTTTCCCCGGAACCTACGAGCAGTACTTC
TRBJ2-7 | TRBV19 | NA | few | CATKGVLSSEQYF | TGTGCCACAAAAGGGGTACTATCGAGCGAGCAGTACTTC
TRBJ1-4 | TRBV27 | NA | many | CASSPALWSANEKLFF | TGTGCCAGCAGCCCCGCGTTATGGTCGGCTAATGAAAAACTGTTTTTT
TRBJ1-2 | TRBV2 | NA | many | CASKDSTGAYGYTF | TGTGCCAGCAAGGACTCGACCGGGGCCTATGGCTACACCTTC
TRBJ2-2 | TRBV2 | NA | NA | CASTIPPNTGELFF | TGTGCCAGCACTATCCCTCCGAACACCGGTGAGCTGTTTTTT
TRBJ1-1 | TRBV29-1 | TRBD1 | NA | CSVKGQGEAFF | TGCAGCGTCAAGGGACAGGGTGAAGCTTTCTTT
TRBJ2-5 | TRBV27 | NA | many | CASSSPIRQETQYF | TGTGCCAGCAGTTCTCCGATAAGGCAAGAGACCCAGTACTTC
TRBJ2-5 | TRBV2 | TRBD2 | many | CAGASGRETQYF | TGTGCTGGGGCGAGCGGGAGGGAGACCCAGTACTTC
TRBJ2-5 | TRBV12-3/TRBV12-4 | TRBD2 | few | CVSSPLSGGTQETQYF | TGTGTCAGCAGTCCATTATCGGGAGGGACCCAAGAGACCCAGTACTTC
TRBJ2-3 | TRBV19 | TRBD1 | many | CASSNPRGRDTDTQYF | TGTGCCAGTAGCAACCCCAGGGGGAGAGACACAGATACGCAGTATTTT
TRBJ2-7 | TRBV6-1 | TRBD1 | medium-sized | CASSVGTGTDLYEQYF | TGTGCCAGCTCAGTCGGGACCGGGACAGATCTATACGAGCAGTACTTC
TRBJ2-7 | TRBV27 | NA | few | CASSLSLAQAAYEQYF | TGTGCCAGCAGTTTAAGCTTAGCCCAGGCGGCCTACGAGCAGTACTTC
TRBJ1-3 | TRBV25-1 | NA | NA | CASSDSMGSRYSRNTIYF | TGTGCCAGCAGTGATTCTATGGGCAGCCGTTACTCTAGAAACACCATATATTTT
TRBJ2-7 | TRBV20-1 | TRBD2 | many | CSARTRRYEQYF | TGCAGTGCCCGGACTAGGCGCTACGAGCAGTACTTC
TRBJ2-7 | TRBV12-3/TRBV12-4 | NA | few | CASSLGVSYEQYF | TGTGCCAGCAGTTTGGGGGTCAGCTACGAGCAGTACTTC
TRBJ2-4 | TRBV9 | NA | many | CASSVEGGSGNIQYF | TGTGCCAGCAGCGTAGAGGGGGGGTCCGGAAACATTCAGTACTTC
TRBJ1-2 | TRBV5-4 | NA | many | CASKSGEANYGYTF | TGTGCCAGCAAGTCCGGGGAAGCTAACTATGGCTACACCTTC
TRBJ1-5 | TRBV6-5 | NA | many | CASSYSAVNQPQHF | TGTGCCAGCAGTTACTCGGCGGTCAATCAGCCCCAGCATTTT
TRBJ1-5 | TRBV30 | NA | NA | CAWSVGGEQPQHF | TGTGCCTGGAGTGTAGGAGGCGAGCAGCCCCAGCATTTT
TRBJ1-2 | TRBV12-3/TRBV12-4 | NA | many | CASSLVPGVGYTF | TGTGCCAGCAGTTTGGTCCCGGGGGTTGGCTACACCTTC
TRBJ2-5 | TRBV20-1 | NA | NA | CSAIGQLQETQYF | TGCAGTGCTATCGGACAGCTCCAAGAGACCCAGTACTTC
TRBJ2-5 | TRBV20-1 | NA | many | CSAPDSAGETQYF | TGCAGTGCTCCGGACAGTGCGGGCGAGACCCAGTACTTC